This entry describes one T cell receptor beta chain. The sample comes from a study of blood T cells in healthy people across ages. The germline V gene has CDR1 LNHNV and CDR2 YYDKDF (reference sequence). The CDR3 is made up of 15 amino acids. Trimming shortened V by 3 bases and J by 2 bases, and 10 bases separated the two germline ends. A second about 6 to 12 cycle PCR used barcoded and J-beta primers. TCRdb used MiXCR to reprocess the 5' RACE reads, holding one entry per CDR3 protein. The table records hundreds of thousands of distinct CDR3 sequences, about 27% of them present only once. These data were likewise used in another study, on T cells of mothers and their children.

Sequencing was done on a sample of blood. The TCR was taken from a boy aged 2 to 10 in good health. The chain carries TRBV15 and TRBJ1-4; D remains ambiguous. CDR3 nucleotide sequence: TGTGCCACCAGCAGTTTCTCTGGGACTAATGAAAAACTGTTTTTT. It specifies CATSSFSGTNEKLFF. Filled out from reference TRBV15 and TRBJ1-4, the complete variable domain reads DAMVIQNPRYQVTQFGKPVTLSCSQTLNHNVMYWYQQKSSQAPKLLFHYYDKDFNNEADTPDNFQSRRPNTSFCFLDIRSPGLGDTAMYLCATSSFSGTNEKLFFGSGTQLSVL.